A selection of T cell receptor beta chains follows, all from one sample in a study of CD4+ T cells in melanoma. Sequencing was performed with immunoSEQ multiplex PCR; in TCRdb, only in-frame clones are kept and a portion is missing. The table shows 15,000 to 20,000 clones, with around 82% occurring only once. Sequencing used cells from a culture (not recorded whether cultured in vitro). All receptors derive from a human donor with melanoma. Each CDR3 is given with its conserved first and last residue.

J gene	V gene	CDR3 protein
TRBJ2-3	TRBV20-1	CSAYRTDTQYF
TRBJ2-7	TRBV7-3	CASSPPASYEQYF
TRBJ1-1	TRBV30	CAWSTRNRGLTEAFF
TRBJ2-1	TRBV4-1	CASSLGLPALNEQFF
TRBJ2-5	TRBV30	CASGSGGRRTQYF
TRBJ1-1	TRBV5-1	CASSRTGGNTEAFF
TRBJ2-7	TRBV5-1	CASSRRQGGSSEQYF
TRBJ2-2	TRBV7-7	CASSPGGADTGELFF
TRBJ1-6	TRBV6-5	CASSRPGPLHF
TRBJ1-5	TRBV5-6	CASSERGRNQPQHF
TRBJ2-1	TRBV19	CASSRIPILAGGGNEQFF
TRBJ2-5	TRBV5-1	CASSLAGLEGETQYF
TRBJ2-7	TRBV30	CAWVKRDRPTYEQYF
TRBJ2-3	TRBV7-9	CASSLDRGTDTQYF
TRBJ2-6	TRBV27	CASSLFGFPGANVLTF
TRBJ2-5	TRBV2	CASRTLDGDQETQYF
TRBJ1-3	TRBV5-4	CASSFHGISGNTIYF
TRBJ2-7	TRBV4-2	CASSQEGQIRAEQYF
TRBJ1-6	TRBV7-9	CASSSLGGLTNSPLHF
TRBJ1-1	TRBV11-2	CASSLGLNTEAFF
TRBJ1-1	TRBV6-1	CASNYRENTEAFF
TRBJ2-1	TRBV30	CAWSRSGGRGEQFF
TRBJ2-3	TRBV5-8	CASSIIRGALGDTQYF
TRBJ1-2	TRBV18	CASSLGTYYGYTF
TRBJ1-2	TRBV7-9	CASSKGRDGAYGYTF
TRBJ2-3	TRBV4-1	CASSQVDLTDTQYF
TRBJ1-3	TRBV25-1	CASTPWEVATGNTIYF
TRBJ1-2	TRBV2	CASSERGRVLYGYTF
TRBJ2-7	TRBV6-5	CASSLHHRGEQYF
TRBJ2-3	TRBV7-3	CASSLTGVGTDTQYF
TRBJ2-7	TRBV5-5	CASSRMFGPRTYEQYF
TRBJ1-1	TRBV4-1	CASSQRQWLTEAFF
TRBJ2-1	TRBV4-1	CASSQGPGTGRYNEQFF
TRBJ2-3	TRBV5-1	CASSRKTGTDFTDTQYF
TRBJ1-1	TRBV10-3	CAISGRQGALGAFF
TRBJ1-4	TRBV9	CASSVVEGLIEKLFF
TRBJ1-4	TRBV6-5	CASSYSGTVRRKLFF
TRBJ2-7	TRBV7-3	CASSPSGGSYEQYF
TRBJ1-2	TRBV19	CASSMTGVNYGYTF
TRBJ2-7	TRBV14	CASSPDFLGTAFYEQYF
TRBJ2-1	TRBV10-2	CASGTVWNNEQFF
TRBJ2-1	TRBV5-1	CASNSGGALWDEQFF
TRBJ2-1	TRBV27	CASSLFGVDSGIGGEQFF
TRBJ1-3	TRBV27	CASKFAAGNTIYF
TRBJ2-5	TRBV5-4	CASSWGPLETQYF
TRBJ1-2	TRBV18	CASSPQENRGYGYTF